These 29 T cell receptor beta chains were all obtained from the same sample, sequenced in a study of radiotherapy plus CTLA-4 blockade in lung cancer. Assay: immunoSEQ multiplex PCR; the TCRdb copy retains only in-frame clones and omits some. The sample lists 12,000 or so clones; about 86% were seen once. The sample in question was peripheral blood, obtained from a patient treated with radiotherapy plus ipilimumab. Receptors originate from a human donor with non-small cell lung cancer that progressed on radiotherapy plus ipilimumab.

The chain recombines TRBV6-6 with TRBJ2-2; D gene uncertain. Germline loops: CDR1 MNHNY, CDR2 SVGAGI (reference sequence). The ends were cut back, 4 bases at V and 0 bases at J, with 9 bases in the middle. This CDR3 is built from 15 residues. The CDR3 nucleotides read TGTGCCAGCAGTTCTTTAGGGTCGAACACCGGGGAGCTGTTTTTT. Translating gives CASSSLGSNTGELFF.

The chain couples TRBV29-1 to TRBJ2-2; D may be TRBD1 or TRBD2 (6 bases each). This CDR3 region has 16 residues. In germline, CDR1 is SQVTM, CDR2 ANQGSEA. V shed 2 bases and J shed 4 bases, with 17 bases lying between them. The CDR3 DNA follows: TGCAGCGTTGAAACGTCTAGCCCGGGGGCCACCGGGGAGCTGTTTTTT. Encoded protein: CSVETSSPGATGELFF.

The chain recombines TRBV7-3 with TRBJ2-3; 15 positions match TRBD2. The CDR3 length is 19 residues. The trim removed 5 bases at V and 2 bases at J, leaving 11 bases unmatched. Germline V CDR1 and CDR2: SGHTA, FQGTGA. CDR3 amino acids: CASSRTGLAGGLLTDTQYF. The CDR3 DNA reads TGTGCCAGCAGCAGGACGGGACTAGCGGGGGGACTCCTCACAGATACGCAGTATTTT. Filled out from reference TRBV7-3 and TRBJ2-3, the complete variable domain reads GAGVSQTPSNKVTEKGKYVELRCDPISGHTALYWYRQSLGQGPEFLIYFQGTGAADDSGLPNDRFFAVRPEGSVSTLKIQRTERGDSAVYLCASSRTGLAGGLLTDTQYFGPGTRLTVL.

The chain uses TRBV27 and TRBJ2-7, with 9 positions matching TRBD2. V lost 7 bases and J lost 12; bases outside the gene matches: 13. The CDR3 is 13 residues long. Germline CDR1 is MNHEY and CDR2 is SMNVEV (reference sequence). DNA for the CDR3: TGTGCCAGCAAGCCGGGGACTAGCCACCTAACGTACTTC. The encoded protein is CASKPGTSHLTYF.

V gene TRBV4-1 combines with J gene TRBJ2-2; TRBD1 agrees at 8 bases. In germline, CDR1 is MGHRA, CDR2 YSYEKL. V was clipped by 4 bases and J by 5 bases; unmatched bases: 12. CDR3 length: 17 amino acids. CDR3: CASSRLGQGRITGELFF. The DNA for the CDR3 is TGCGCCAGCAGCCGGCTCGGACAGGGTCGTATAACCGGGGAGCTGTTTTTT.

This clone has a single count. The rearrangement joins TRBV19 to TRBJ2-7; possibly TRBD2 for D (5 bases). Germline V gene data show CDR1 as LNHDA and CDR2 as SQIVND (reference sequence). The CDR3 is 10 residues long. Between the trimmed V and J ends, which lost 11 bases and 4 bases, there was a span of 9 bases. Here the CDR3 reads CAPPGYEQYF. Here the CDR3 DNA reads TGTGCCCCTCCGGGGTACGAGCAGTACTTC.

The gene calls are TRBV2 and TRBJ1-2; 10 bases map to TRBD1. The ends lost 3 bases at V and 8 bases at J; junction bases unmatched: 6. Per germline, CDR1 SNHLY and CDR2 FYNNEI. This CDR3 comprises 14 residues. Here the CDR3 reads CASSEGQGRSGYTF. CDR3 DNA: TGTGCCAGCAGTGAGGGACAGGGGAGGAGCGGCTACACCTTC.

The chain recombines TRBV7-6 with TRBJ1-2, with 11 bases that match TRBD1. V was clipped by 2 bases and J by 6 bases; unmatched bases: 14. Germline V gene lookup returns CDR1 SGHVS and CDR2 FNYEAQ. The CDR3 spans 18 residues. CDR3 sequence: CASSLYGTGGHGVNGYTF. DNA of the CDR3: TGTGCCAGCAGCTTATACGGGACAGGGGGTCATGGGGTCAATGGCTACACCTTC. Looking up the rest from reference TRBV7-6 and TRBJ1-2 gives the full variable domain: GAGVSQSPRYKVTKRGQDVALRCDPISGHVSLYWYRQALGQGPEFLTYFNYEAQQDKSGLPNDRFSAERPEGSISTLTIQRTEQRDSAMYRCASSLYGTGGHGVNGYTFGSGTRLTVV.

V is TRBV9 and J is TRBJ1-2; tentatively, D is TRBD1 (5 bases). Germline V gene lookup returns CDR1 SGDLS and CDR2 YYNGEE. CDR3 length: 14 residues. The V and J ends lost 3 bases and 1 base respectively, with 10 bases between them. CDR3 coding DNA: TGTGCCAGCAGCGGCGCGGGACGTAACTATGGCTACACCTTC. This codes for CASSGAGRNYGYTF.

The J gene is TRBJ2-1, the V gene TRBV5-8; no reliable D call. The CDR3 is made up of 13 amino acids. CDR1 is SGHTS and CDR2 is YDEGEE in the germline V gene. V dropped 2 bases and J dropped 7 bases, with 10 bases sitting between them. In DNA form, the CDR3 reads TGTGCCAGCAGCTTCTCCAGGAATAATGAGCAGTTCTTC. Its translation: CASSFSRNNEQFF.

V is TRBV7-6 and J is TRBJ1-1; D unclear. The CDR3 consists of 15 residues. V lost 1 base, J lost 0 bases, and 9 bases lay in between. CDR1 is SGHVS and CDR2 is FNYEAQ in the germline V gene. The DNA for the CDR3 is TGTGCCAGCAGCTTAGGAGCCCCGATGAACACTGAAGCTTTCTTT. This codes for CASSLGAPMNTEAFF.

The V call is TRBV4-3, the J call TRBJ1-3; D gene unclear. Trimming removed 0 bases from V and 0 bases from J, with 6 bases in between. Germline V lookup: CDR1 LGHNA, CDR2 YSLEER. The CDR3 extends over 15 amino acids. CDR3 sequence: CASSQDDGSGNTIYF. CDR3 DNA sequence: TGCGCCAGCAGCCAAGATGATGGCTCTGGAAACACCATATATTTT.

The chain joins TRBV2 to TRBJ2-7; D remains ambiguous. Germline V lookup: CDR1 SNHLY, CDR2 FYNNEI. CDR3 length equals 11 residues. The V end lost 4 bases, the J end lost 6 bases, and 7 bases lay between the germline ends. In DNA, the CDR3 is TGTGCCAGCAGTGCTTCAATCGAGCAGTACTTC. Its protein product is CASSASIEQYF.

This clone turned up a few times. The chain employs TRBV6-5 and TRBJ2-2; a weak D match, TRBD2 (5 bases). The CDR3 contains 14 residues. Trimming cost V 0 bases and J 6 bases, with 8 bases left between them. Germline V gene sequence: CDR1 MNHEY, CDR2 SVGAGI. The CDR3 region has the DNA TGTGCCAGCAGTTACTCACGGGGTCCCGGGGAGCTGTTTTTT. Protein product: CASSYSRGPGELFF.

The V and J genes are TRBV6-1 and TRBJ1-1, with D perhaps matching TRBD1 (6 bases). The V gene's germline CDR1 is MNHNS and CDR2 SASEGT. Trimming removed 4 bases from V and 1 base from J, with 16 bases in between. This CDR3 has 16 residues. The CDR3 is CASSVGLIRGNTEAFF. For the CDR3, the DNA is TGTGCCAGCAGTGTAGGACTTATCAGGGGGAACACTGAAGCTTTCTTT.

As to this clone: Other DNA sequences of this sample code for an identical CDR3. The chain has TRBV6-6 and TRBJ1-1; TRBD1 is a possible D gene (5 bases). The germline gives CDR1 MNHNY, CDR2 SVGAGI (reference sequence). The V and J ends lost 2 bases and 1 base respectively, with 8 bases between them. This CDR3 contains 14 residues. DNA for the CDR3: TGTGCCAGCAGTTACCTGGGGGGGAACACTGAAGCTTTCTTT. The encoded protein is CASSYLGGNTEAFF.

This clone has a single count. This rearrangement joins TRBV14 to TRBJ1-1; D not resolved. Germline CDR1 reads SGHDN; CDR2 reads FVKESK. The V and J ends lost 1 base and 0 bases respectively, with 9 bases between them. The CDR3 runs 15 residues. The CDR3 region is CASSQVQAMNTEAFF. The CDR3 DNA is TGTGCCAGCAGCCAAGTGCAAGCTATGAACACTGAAGCTTTCTTT. Filled out from reference TRBV14 and TRBJ1-1, the complete variable domain reads EAGVTQFPSHSVIEKGQTVTLRCDPISGHDNLYWYRRVMGKEIKFLLHFVKESKQDESGMPNNRFLAERTGGTYSTLKVQPAELEDSGVYFCASSQVQAMNTEAFFGQGTRLTVV.

This chain connects TRBV2 to TRBJ1-5, with 9 nucleotides matching TRBD1. V lost 5 bases and J lost 4; bases outside the gene matches: 3. Germline V gene lookup returns CDR1 SNHLY and CDR2 FYNNEI. CDR3 length equals 14 residues. The DNA for the CDR3 is TGTGCCAGCAGTATACAGGGGGCGAATCAGCCCCAGCATTTT. Translation: CASSIQGANQPQHF.

This chain connects TRBV6-1 to TRBJ2-5, with TRBD1 identical over 7 bases. Germline trimming cut 10 bases from V and 6 bases from J; bases unmatched to any gene: 5. Germline CDR1 is MNHNS and CDR2 is SASEGT. This CDR3 is built from 11 residues. This CDR3 is CANRGLKTQYF. The CDR3 DNA sequence: TGTGCCAACAGGGGTTTAAAGACCCAGTACTTC.

The chain has TRBV14 and TRBJ1-3; perhaps TRBD1 as D (6 bases). The CDR3 loop spans 16 amino acids. The germline CDR1 and CDR2 sequences are SGHDN and FVKESK. Trimming pared 0 bases from V and 3 bases from J, leaving 12 bases between. The CDR3 nucleotides are TGTGCCAGCAGCCAAGATCTAGGGGGGCTTGGAAACACCATATATTTT. This gives the protein CASSQDLGGLGNTIYF.

The chain recombines TRBV16 with TRBJ2-6, with TRBD1 matching 7 bases. V was clipped by 10 bases and J by 0 bases; unmatched bases: 3. This CDR3 contains 14 residues. Germline V gene sequence: CDR1 KGHSY, CDR2 FQNENV. The CDR3 region has the DNA TGTGCCACCGGGGACAGCTCTGGGGCCAACGTCCTGACTTTC. It specifies CATGDSSGANVLTF.

The chain employs TRBV4-1 and TRBJ2-1, with a weak D call TRBD1 (6 bases). There are 16 residues in the CDR3. The V gene lost 3 bases and the J gene lost 2 bases, with 14 bases spanning the gap. Germline CDR1 and CDR2: MGHRA and YSYEKL. CDR3 nucleotide sequence: TGCGCCAGCAGCCAGGGGGCCGGGACAACCTACAATGAGCAGTTCTTC. Its translation: CASSQGAGTTYNEQFF.

V and J are TRBV7-2 and TRBJ2-5; 10 bases line up with TRBD2. The V segment lost 4 bases and the J segment 12 bases; nucleotides outside the gene matches: 14. Germline loops: CDR1 SGHTA, CDR2 FQGNSA. This CDR3 is 15 amino acids long. CDR3 region: CASSSSSTSGATKYF. The CDR3 bases are TGTGCCAGCAGCTCCTCTTCTACTAGCGGGGCTACCAAGTACTTC.

The rearrangement uses TRBV27 and TRBJ2-7; D might be TRBD1 (6 bases). Germline V lookup: CDR1 MNHEY, CDR2 SMNVEV (reference sequence). The CDR3 runs to 12 residues. V was trimmed by 3 bases and J by 5 bases, leaving 8 bases between them. DNA for the CDR3: TGTGCCAGCAGTTTTAACAGGGACGAGCAGTACTTC. Translating it yields CASSFNRDEQYF.

This clone has a single count. The chain combines TRBV19 with TRBJ1-2; D might be TRBD1 (5 bases). CDR1 is LNHDA and CDR2 is SQIVND in the germline V gene (reference sequence). Deletions cut 5 bases from V and 4 bases from J, with 14 bases between. The CDR3 is 14 residues long. CDR3 in amino acids: CASSSYGTGYGYTF. For the CDR3, the DNA is TGTGCCAGTAGTTCTTACGGGACGGGCTATGGCTACACCTTC.

This CDR3 reads CASSRQGSYNSPLHF. The CDR3 DNA is TGTGCCAGCAGCCGTCAGGGCTCCTATAATTCACCCCTCCACTTT. The chain joins TRBV11-2 to TRBJ1-6; a possible D gene is TRBD1 (5 bases). V lost 5 bases, J lost 0 bases, and 8 bases lay in between. Germline V gene lookup returns CDR1 SGHAT and CDR2 FQNNGV. This CDR3 has 15 amino acids.

The chain joins TRBV21-1 to TRBJ2-3; TRBD2, as called in the table, went unchecked against the DNA. TRBV21-1 is recorded as a pseudogene. CDR3 size: 19 residues. The CDR3 protein is CASSKGVEGDTPSTDTQYF. As DNA, the CDR3 is TGTGCCAGCAGCAAAGGAGTCGAGGGTGACACGCCTAGCACAGATACGCAGTATTTT.

This clone was recorded once. The chain uses TRBV18 and TRBJ1-1; D remains unclear. With 8 bases removed from V and 0 bases from J, the gap between germline ends came to 13 bases. The CDR3 loop spans 14 amino acids. CDR1 is KGHSH and CDR2 is LQKENI in the germline V gene. CDR3 sequence reads: CASAQAAVNTEAFF. As DNA, the CDR3 is TGTGCCAGCGCGCAAGCGGCGGTGAACACTGAAGCTTTCTTT.

The J gene is TRBJ1-6, the V gene TRBV5-1; perhaps TRBD1 as D (5 bases). This CDR3 is 14 amino acids long. V was trimmed by 3 bases and J by 9 bases, leaving 13 bases between them. In germline, CDR1 is SGHRS, CDR2 YFSETQ. CDR3 sequence (DNA): TGCGCCAGCAGCTGGGGTGACAGTAGTTCACCCCTCCACTTT. This gives the protein CASSWGDSSSPLHF.